This TCR beta chain emerged from a study of blood T cells in healthy people across ages. Whole-study context: About one barcoded beta molecule per two T cells was the capture yield of template switching. Study-wide results and caveats: Significant beta diversity loss was already apparent by age approximately 36, declining roughly linearly.

The CDR3 has 18 residues. V dropped 5 bases and J dropped 0 bases, with 21 bases sitting between them. CDR1 and CDR2 from the germline V gene are LGHNT and FRNRAP. There are a few counts of this clonotype. Its antigen is currently unknown. Using a J-beta primer mix together with a sample-barcoded 5' primer, a second PCR was run for 7 to 11 cycles. TCRdb processed the 5' RACE reads anew with MiXCR; each CDR3 protein has one entry. The data hold about a million distinct CDR3 sequences, with roughly two fifths observed a single time. Each donor supplied around 9.9 milliliters of peripheral blood. The rearrangement uses TRBV12-5 and TRBJ2-3; no clear D gene. Material for sequencing was blood. The clonotype comes from a man younger than 30 in good health. DNA of the CDR3: TGTGCTAGTGGTCTGGAAAAAAAGACTGAGTCTAGCACAGATACGCAGTATTTT. Translated: CASGLEKKTESSTDTQYF.